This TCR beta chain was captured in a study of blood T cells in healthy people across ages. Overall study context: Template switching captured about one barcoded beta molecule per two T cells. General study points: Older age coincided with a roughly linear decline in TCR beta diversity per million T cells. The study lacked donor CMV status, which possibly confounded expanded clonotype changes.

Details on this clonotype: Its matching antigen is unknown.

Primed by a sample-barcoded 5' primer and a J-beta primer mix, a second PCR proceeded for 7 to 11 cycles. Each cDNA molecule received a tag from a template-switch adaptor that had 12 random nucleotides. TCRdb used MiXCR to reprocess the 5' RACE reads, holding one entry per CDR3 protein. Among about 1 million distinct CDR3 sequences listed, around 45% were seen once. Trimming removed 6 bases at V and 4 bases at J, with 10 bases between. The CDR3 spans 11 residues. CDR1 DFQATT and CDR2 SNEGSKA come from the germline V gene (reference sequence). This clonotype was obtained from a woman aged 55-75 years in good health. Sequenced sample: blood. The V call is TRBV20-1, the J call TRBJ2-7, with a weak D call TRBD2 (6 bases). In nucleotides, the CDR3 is TGCAGTGCCGGAGGGGATTACGAGCAGTACTTC. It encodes CSAGGDYEQYF.